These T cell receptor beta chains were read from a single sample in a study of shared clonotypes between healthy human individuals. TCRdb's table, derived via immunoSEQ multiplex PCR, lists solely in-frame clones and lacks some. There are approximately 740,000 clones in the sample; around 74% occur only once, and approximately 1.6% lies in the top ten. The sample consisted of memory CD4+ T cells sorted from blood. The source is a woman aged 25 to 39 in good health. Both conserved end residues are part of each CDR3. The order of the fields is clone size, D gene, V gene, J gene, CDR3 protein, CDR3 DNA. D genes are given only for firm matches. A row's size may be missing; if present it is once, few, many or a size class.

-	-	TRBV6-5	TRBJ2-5	CASSYSWDQETQYF	TGTGCCAGCAGTTACTCCTGGGATCAAGAGACCCAGTACTTC
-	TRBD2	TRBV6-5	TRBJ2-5	CASRRGEETQYF	TGTGCCAGCAGGCGGGGGGAAGAGACCCAGTACTTC
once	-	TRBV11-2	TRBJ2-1	CASKRGVGRHEQFF	TGTGCCAGCAAAAGGGGAGTGGGCCGGCATGAGCAGTTCTTC
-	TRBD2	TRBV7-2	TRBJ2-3	CASIDGRSGGTQYF	TGTGCCAGCATTGACGGGAGGTCTGGTGGTACGCAGTATTTT
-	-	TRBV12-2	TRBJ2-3	CASRLAFDEGFGPIADTQYF	TGTGCAAGTCGCCTAGCCTTTGACGAGGGATTTGGGCCGATCGCAGATACGCAGTATTTT
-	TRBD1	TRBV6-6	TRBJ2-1	CASRPHRGNEQFF	TGTGCCTCACGCCCCCACAGGGGGAATGAGCAGTTCTTC
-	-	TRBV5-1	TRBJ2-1	CASSNPSSYNEQFF	TGCGCCAGCAGCAATCCTAGCTCCTACAATGAGCAGTTCTTC
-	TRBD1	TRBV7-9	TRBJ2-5	CASSPGGRGLGETQYF	TGTGCCAGCAGCCCAGGCGGCAGGGGGCTAGGGGAGACCCAGTACTTC
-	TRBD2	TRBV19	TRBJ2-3	CASSPTGRLAGGTDTQYF	TGTGCCAGTAGTCCCACCGGTCGACTAGCGGGAGGCACAGATACGCAGTATTTT
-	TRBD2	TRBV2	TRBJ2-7	CASTPGLLREQYF	TGTGCCAGCACCCCGGGACTACTCAGGGAGCAGTACTTC
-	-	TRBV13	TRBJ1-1	CASSRQRQENTEAFF	TGTGCCAGCAGCCGCCAGAGACAGGAGAACACTGAAGCTTTCTTT
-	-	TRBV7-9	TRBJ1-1	CASSLGGRGTEAFF	TGTGCCAGCAGTTTAGGGGGGAGAGGCACTGAAGCTTTCTTT
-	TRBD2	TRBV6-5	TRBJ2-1	CASRGLQSSYNEQFF	TGTGCCAGCAGGGGACTACAGAGCTCCTACAATGAGCAGTTCTTC
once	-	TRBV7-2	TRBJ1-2	CASSLTVNYGYTF	TGTGCCAGCAGCCTGACGGTTAACTATGGCTACACCTTC
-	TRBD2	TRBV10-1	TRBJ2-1	CASSEREGREQFF	TGCGCCAGCAGTGAAAGGGAGGGACGTGAGCAGTTCTTC
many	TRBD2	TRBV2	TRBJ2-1	CASSPRLAGGFYNEQFF	TGTGCCAGCAGTCCGCGACTAGCGGGAGGGTTCTACAATGAGCAGTTCTTC
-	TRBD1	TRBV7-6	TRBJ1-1	CASSVKTGGNSEAFF	TGTGCCAGCAGCGTAAAGACAGGGGGGAACTCTGAAGCTTTCTTT
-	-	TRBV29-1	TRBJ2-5	CSGVTVQETQYF	TGCAGCGGTGTGACAGTCCAAGAGACCCAGTACTTC
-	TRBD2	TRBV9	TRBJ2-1	CASSVEAGREQFF	TGTGCCAGCAGCGTAGAAGCGGGGCGTGAGCAGTTCTTC
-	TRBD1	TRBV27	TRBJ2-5	CASSEIGTGETQYF	TGTGCCAGCAGCGAAATTGGGACAGGGGAGACCCAGTACTTC
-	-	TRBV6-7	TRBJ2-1	CASSYSAAACPYNEQFF	TGTGCCAGCAGTTACTCGGCCGCGGCCTGTCCCTACAATGAGCAGTTCTTC
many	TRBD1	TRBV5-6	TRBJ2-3	CASSRGQADTQYF	TGTGCCAGCAGCCGCGGACAGGCAGATACGCAGTATTTT
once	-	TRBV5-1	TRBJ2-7	CASSLSSYEQYF	TGCGCCAGCAGCTTGTCTAGTTACGAGCAGTACTTC
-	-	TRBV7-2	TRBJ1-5	CASSRSALTPNQPQHF	TGTGCCAGCAGCCGTTCAGCTTTGACGCCTAATCAGCCCCAGCATTTT
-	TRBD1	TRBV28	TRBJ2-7	CASSPATLGTGGRYEQYF	TGTGCCAGCAGCCCAGCCACACTCGGGACAGGGGGCAGGTACGAGCAGTACTTC
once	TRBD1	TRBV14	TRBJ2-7	CASSLKTGKSLHEQYF	TGTGCCAGCAGCCTAAAGACAGGGAAAAGTCTCCACGAGCAGTACTTC
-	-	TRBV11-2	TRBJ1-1	CASSLSGNTEAFF	TGTGCCAGCAGCTTAAGCGGGAACACTGAAGCTTTCTTT
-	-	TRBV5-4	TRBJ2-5	CASSLSWDTRTETQYF	TGTGCCAGCAGCTTGAGTTGGGACACCAGGACAGAGACCCAGTACTTC
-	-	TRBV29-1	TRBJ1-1	CSVYGEGEAFF	TGCAGCGTTTATGGGGAGGGTGAAGCTTTCTTT
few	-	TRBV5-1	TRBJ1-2	CASSLEDRNYGYTF	TGCGCCAGCAGCTTGGAAGACAGGAACTATGGCTACACCTTC
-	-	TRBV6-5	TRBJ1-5	CATRYRSLAQPQHF	TGTGCCACCAGGTACAGATCCCTAGCCCAGCCCCAGCATTTT
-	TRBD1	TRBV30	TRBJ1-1	CAWSVQGANTEAFF	TGTGCCTGGAGTGTACAGGGGGCCAATACTGAAGCTTTCTTT
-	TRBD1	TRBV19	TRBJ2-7	CASSTTGGFYEQYF	TGTGCCAGTAGTACGACAGGGGGATTCTACGAGCAGTACTTC
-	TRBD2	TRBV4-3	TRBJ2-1	CASSQGIRTSGSGYNEQFF	TGCGCCAGCAGCCAAGGTATACGGACTAGCGGGAGTGGCTACAATGAGCAGTTCTTC
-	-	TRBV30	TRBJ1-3	CAWSVGGSGNTIYF	TGTGCCTGGAGTGTAGGGGGGTCTGGAAACACCATATATTTT
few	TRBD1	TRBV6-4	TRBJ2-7	CASTDRDFSYEQYF	TGTGCCAGCACCGACAGGGATTTCTCCTACGAGCAGTACTTC
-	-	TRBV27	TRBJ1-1	CASSPSRGRVTEAFF	TGTGCCAGCAGCCCCTCACGGGGTCGAGTCACTGAAGCTTTCTTT
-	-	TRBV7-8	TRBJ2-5	CASSSRLDPQETQYF	TGTGCCAGCAGCTCCAGACTAGACCCCCAAGAGACCCAGTACTTC
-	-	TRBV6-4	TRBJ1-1	CASSEMTDTEAFF	TGTGCCAGCAGTGAAATGACAGACACTGAAGCTTTCTTT
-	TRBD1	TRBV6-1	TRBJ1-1	CASSGQGDTEAFF	TGTGCCAGCAGCGGACAGGGGGACACTGAAGCTTTCTTT
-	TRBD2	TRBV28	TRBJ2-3	CASRAWAGESVAQYF	TGTGCCAGCAGAGCTTGGGCGGGAGAAAGTGTGGCGCAGTATTTT
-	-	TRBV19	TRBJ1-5	CASSIAGGRTSNQPQHF	TGTGCCAGTAGTATCGCGGGGGGTAGGACAAGCAATCAGCCCCAGCATTTT
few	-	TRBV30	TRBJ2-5	CAWSGNQETQYF	TGTGCCTGGAGTGGGAATCAAGAGACCCAGTACTTC
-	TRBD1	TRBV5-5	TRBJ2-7	CASSRRQGSYEQYF	TGTGCCAGCAGCAGGCGACAGGGCTCCTACGAGCAGTACTTC
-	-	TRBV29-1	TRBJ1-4	CSVRDSRYEKLFF	TGCAGCGTCCGGGACTCACGCTATGAAAAACTGTTTTTT
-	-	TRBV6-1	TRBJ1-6	CASSEQGSNSPLHF	TGTGCCAGCAGTGAACAGGGATCTAATTCACCCCTCCACTTT
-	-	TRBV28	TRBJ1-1	CASSLGAFGTEAFF	TGTGCCAGCAGTTTAGGTGCGTTCGGCACTGAAGCTTTCTTT
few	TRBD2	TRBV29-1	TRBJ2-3	CSGGQRGSYDTQYF	TGCAGCGGGGGCCAGCGGGGTTCGTATGATACGCAGTATTTT
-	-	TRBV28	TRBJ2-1	CASSFSRPSYNEQFF	TGTGCCAGCAGTTTCTCCAGGCCTTCCTACAATGAGCAGTTCTTC